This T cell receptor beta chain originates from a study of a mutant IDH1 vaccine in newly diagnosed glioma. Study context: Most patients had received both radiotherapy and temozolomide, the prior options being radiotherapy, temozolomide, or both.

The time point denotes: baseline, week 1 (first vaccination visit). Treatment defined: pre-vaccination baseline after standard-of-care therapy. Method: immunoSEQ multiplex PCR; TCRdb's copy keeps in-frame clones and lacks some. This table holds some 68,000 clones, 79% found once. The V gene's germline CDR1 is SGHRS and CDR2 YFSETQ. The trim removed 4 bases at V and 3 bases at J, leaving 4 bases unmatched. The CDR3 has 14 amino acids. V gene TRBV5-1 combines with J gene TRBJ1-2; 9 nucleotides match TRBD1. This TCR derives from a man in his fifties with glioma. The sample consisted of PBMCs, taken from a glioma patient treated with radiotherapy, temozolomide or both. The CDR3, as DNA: TGCGCCAGCAGCCCGGGACAGGGCCACTATGGCTACACCTTC. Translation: CASSPGQGHYGYTF.